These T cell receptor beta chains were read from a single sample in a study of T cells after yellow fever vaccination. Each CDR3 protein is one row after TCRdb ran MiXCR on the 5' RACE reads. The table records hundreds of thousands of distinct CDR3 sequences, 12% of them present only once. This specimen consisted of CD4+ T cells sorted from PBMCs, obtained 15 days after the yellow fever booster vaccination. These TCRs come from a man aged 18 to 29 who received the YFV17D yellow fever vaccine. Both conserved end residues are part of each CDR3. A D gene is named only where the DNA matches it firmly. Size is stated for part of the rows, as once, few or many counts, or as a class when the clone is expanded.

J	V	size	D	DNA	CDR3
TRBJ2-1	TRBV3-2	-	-	TGTGCCAGCCCTCTAGCGGGGGGTTACAATGAGCAGTTCTTC	CASPLAGGYNEQFF
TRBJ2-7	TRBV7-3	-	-	TGTGCCAGCAGCTTCGACAGGACCCACGAGCAGTACTTC	CASSFDRTHEQYF
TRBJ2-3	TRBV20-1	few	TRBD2	TGCAGTGCTAGCAATCTAGCGGGGGGGCATACGCAGTATTTT	CSASNLAGGHTQYF
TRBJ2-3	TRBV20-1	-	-	TGCAGTGCGCCTTGGGGGGCCCGCACAGATACGCAGTATTTT	CSAPWGARTDTQYF
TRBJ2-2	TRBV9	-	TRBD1	TGTGCCAGCAGCGTAGCCCTTGGACAGGCCACCGGGGAGCTGTTTTTT	CASSVALGQATGELFF
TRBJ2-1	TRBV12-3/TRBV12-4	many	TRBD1	TGTGCCAGCACACAGGGGAGAGGGCAGTTCTTC	CASTQGRGQFF
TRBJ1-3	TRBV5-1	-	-	TGCGCCAGCTCCTATTGGGACTCTAAGGGGACGTCTGGAAACACCATATATTTT	CASSYWDSKGTSGNTIYF
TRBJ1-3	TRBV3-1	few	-	TGTGCCAGCAGCCAAGGGGATTTCCCCCTTGGAAACACCATATATTTT	CASSQGDFPLGNTIYF
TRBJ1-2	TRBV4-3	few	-	TGCGCCAGCAGCCAAGAGATCGCAGGGATCTCGAACTATGGCTACACCTTC	CASSQEIAGISNYGYTF
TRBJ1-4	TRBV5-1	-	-	TGCGCCAGCAGCTTGTCGGGTGATGGGGAAAAACTGTTTTTT	CASSLSGDGEKLFF
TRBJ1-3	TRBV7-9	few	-	TGTGCCAGCAGCTTAGTAGGGTTCTCTGGAAACACCATATATTTT	CASSLVGFSGNTIYF
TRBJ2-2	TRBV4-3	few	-	TGCGCCAGCAGCCTGTATAGGGGAAGAGCGAACACCGGGGAGCTGTTTTTT	CASSLYRGRANTGELFF
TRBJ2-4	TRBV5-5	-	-	TGTGCCAGCAGCTTAAGACGGGGGGCCGCCAAAAACATTCAGTACTTC	CASSLRRGAAKNIQYF
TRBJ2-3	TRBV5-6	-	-	TGTGCCAGCAGCTTGTATGTCAGATCAGATACGCAGTATTTT	CASSLYVRSDTQYF
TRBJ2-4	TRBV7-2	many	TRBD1	TGTGCCAGCAGCTTAGCGCAGGGACAGGGGGCCAAAAACATTCAGTACTTC	CASSLAQGQGAKNIQYF
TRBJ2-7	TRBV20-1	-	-	TGCAGTGCTAGTGCCGGGACTTTGAACTACGAGCAGTACTTC	CSASAGTLNYEQYF
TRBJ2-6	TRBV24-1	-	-	TGTGCCACCAGTGACGACCTTTCTGGGGCCAACGTCCTGACTTTC	CATSDDLSGANVLTF
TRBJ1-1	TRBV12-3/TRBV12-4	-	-	TGTGCCAGCAGTTCCGCGAGGAACACTGAAGCTTTCTTT	CASSSARNTEAFF
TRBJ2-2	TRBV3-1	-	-	TGTGCCAGCAGCCCCGCTAAAGGGGGTATCGGGGAGCTGTTTTTT	CASSPAKGGIGELFF
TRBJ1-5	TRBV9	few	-	TGTGCCAGCAGCGTAGGGGGGGTTCAGCCCCAGCATTTT	CASSVGGVQPQHF
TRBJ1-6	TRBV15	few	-	TGTGCCACCAGCAGAGAGGGACGGGAGAATTCACCCCTCCACTTT	CATSREGRENSPLHF
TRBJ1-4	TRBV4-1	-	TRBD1	TGCGCCAGCAGCCATCCGCTCAGGGGGGCTGAAAAACTGTTTTTT	CASSHPLRGAEKLFF
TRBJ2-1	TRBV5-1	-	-	TGCGCCAGCAGCTTCCTGACGGGGGCCTTGTCCAATGAGCAGTTCTTC	CASSFLTGALSNEQFF
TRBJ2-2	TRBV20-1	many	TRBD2	TGCAGTGCTCCCTCACTAGCGGGGCTACCCGGGGAGCTGTTTTTT	CSAPSLAGLPGELFF
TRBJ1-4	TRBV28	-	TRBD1	TGTGCCAGCAGTTCGACAGGGGCGGATGAAAAACTGTTTTTT	CASSSTGADEKLFF
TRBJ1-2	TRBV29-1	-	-	TGCAGCGTTCTGTTTTATGGCTACACCTTC	CSVLFYGYTF
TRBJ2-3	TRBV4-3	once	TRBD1	TGCGCCAGCAGCCAGGGGGGACAGGGGACGGGAGATACGCAGTATTTT	CASSQGGQGTGDTQYF
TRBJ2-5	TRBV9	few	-	TGTGCCAGCAGCGTAGCTGCAGGGAAGGACGAGACCCAGTACTTC	CASSVAAGKDETQYF
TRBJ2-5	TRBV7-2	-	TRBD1	TGTGCCAGCAGTCGACAGGGGGCCAAGGAGACCCAGTACTTC	CASSRQGAKETQYF
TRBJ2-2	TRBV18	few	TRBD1	TGTGCCAGCACCAGACGGGACAGGGAATCCGGGGAGCTGTTTTTT	CASTRRDRESGELFF